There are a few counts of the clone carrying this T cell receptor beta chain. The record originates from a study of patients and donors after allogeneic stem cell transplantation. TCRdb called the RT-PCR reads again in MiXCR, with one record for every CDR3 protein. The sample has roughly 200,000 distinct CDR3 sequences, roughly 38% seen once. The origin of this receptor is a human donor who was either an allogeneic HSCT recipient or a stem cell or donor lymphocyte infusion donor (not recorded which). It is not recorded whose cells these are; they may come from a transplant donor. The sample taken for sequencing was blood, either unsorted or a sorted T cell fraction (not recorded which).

CDR3 bases: TGCGCCAGCAGCAATGACGGGGTCGGCTATGGCTACACCTTC. The encoded protein is CASSNDGVGYGYTF. V gene TRBV5-1 combines with J gene TRBJ1-2; D gene ambiguous. The V and J ends lost 4 bases and 4 bases respectively, with 14 bases between them. The CDR3 length is 14 residues. The germline gives CDR1 SGHRS, CDR2 YFSETQ. Full variable domain (outside the CDR3, taken from reference TRBV5-1 and TRBJ1-2): KAGVTQTPRYLIKTRGQQVTLSCSPISGHRSVSWYQQTPGQGLQFLFEYFSETQRNKGNFPGRFSGRQFSNSRSEMNVSTLELGDSALYLCASSNDGVGYGYTFGSGTRLTVV.